This TCR beta chain was sequenced during a study of blood T cell repertoires in COVID-19 (TCRdb year 2020). Regarding the study in general: The collaborator samples originated in the United States, Italy and Spain and spanned the acute and convalescent phases of COVID-19. Where available, HLA class I and class II types were obtained from metadata supplied by the sample provider rather than from assay-based typing. The prospective study material was composed of cDNA or gDNA derived from T cells, B-cell-depleted T cells, or PBMCs. The dataset comprised deeply sampled blood TCRbeta repertoires from subjects exposed to, actively infected with, or recovered from COVID-19. The repertoires were released in a freely available public database intended as a resource for research on the immune response to SARS-CoV-2. The samples were drawn from two sources: the first 160 participants of the ongoing ImmuneRACE study, and over 1,000 subjects contributed by 6 global collaborators. A de-identified subject ID, COVID-19 status, age in years and sex were almost always included in the sample metadata.

The collaborating institutions used their own protocols to collect whole blood in K2EDTA tubes. Collaborator samples were shipped for TCRbeta analysis as frozen whole blood, isolated PBMCs, or DNA extracted from either sample type. TCRbeta CDR3 regions were amplified from genomic DNA using the immunoSEQ Assay, a bias-controlled multiplex PCR. The authors' pipeline ran thus. The number of nucleated cells in each sample was estimated from the amplification of reference gene primers within the assay. Sequence reads were collapsed and filtered to measure the absolute abundance of every unique TCRbeta CDR3 rearrangement. Productive Simpson clonality was computed per sample as the square root of Simpson's diversity index over productive rearrangements. Sourced from immuneACCESS, this table was stored by TCRdb with only in-frame sequences that have V and J called. A share of the clones is absent; for the studies checked, an unresolved V gene accounts for under half, and the remainder has no known explanation. D and trimming come from the DNA, and the V and J calls and clone size come from that table. The sample table contains about 300,000 clones; only one count was recorded for approximately 86% of them. Of the sample, 1% to 1.5% falls within the top ten clones.

Findings and caveats that apply to the study as a whole: Clinical and demographic metadata were provided uncurated, with the amount varying by source and participant.

V drops 2 bases and J drops 6 bases, leaving 17 bases in between. CDR1 and CDR2, per the germline V gene, are MGHDK and SYGVNS. Measured from the cysteine to the phenylalanine, the CDR3 is 15 residues long. Only the CDR3 portion is preserved as DNA: 45 bases, with reading frame beginning at the first base. About this clone: Its antigen specificity is not known. No base quality values were provided; no much bigger clone lies one nucleotide off.

This clonotype was sampled from a man in his 70s with acute or convalescent COVID-19. The sequence is built from TRBV25-1 and TRBJ2-7; TRBD1 is possibly the D segment (5 matching bases). Sequencing was done on a sample of peripheral blood. The sequenced DNA is TGTGCCAGCAGTGAAGGAGCAGGGAAAGGGTTCGAGCAGTACTTC. Translated, this is CASSEGAGKGFEQYF.